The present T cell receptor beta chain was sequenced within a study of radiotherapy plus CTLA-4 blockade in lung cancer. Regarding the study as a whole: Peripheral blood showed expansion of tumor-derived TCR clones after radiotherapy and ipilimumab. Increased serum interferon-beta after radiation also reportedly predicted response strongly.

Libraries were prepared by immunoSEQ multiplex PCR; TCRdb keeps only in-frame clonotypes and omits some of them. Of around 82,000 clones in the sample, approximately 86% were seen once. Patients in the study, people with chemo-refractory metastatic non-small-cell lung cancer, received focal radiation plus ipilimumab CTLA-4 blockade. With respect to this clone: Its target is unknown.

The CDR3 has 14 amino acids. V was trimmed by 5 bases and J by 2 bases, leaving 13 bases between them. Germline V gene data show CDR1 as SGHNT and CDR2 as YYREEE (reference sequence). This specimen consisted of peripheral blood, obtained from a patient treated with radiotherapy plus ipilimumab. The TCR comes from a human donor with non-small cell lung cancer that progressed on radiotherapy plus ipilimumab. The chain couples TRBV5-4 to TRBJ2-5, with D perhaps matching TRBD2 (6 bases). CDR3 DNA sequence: TGTGCCAGCAGATCGGGGACTTCTCAAGAGACCCAGTACTTC. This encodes CASRSGTSQETQYF.